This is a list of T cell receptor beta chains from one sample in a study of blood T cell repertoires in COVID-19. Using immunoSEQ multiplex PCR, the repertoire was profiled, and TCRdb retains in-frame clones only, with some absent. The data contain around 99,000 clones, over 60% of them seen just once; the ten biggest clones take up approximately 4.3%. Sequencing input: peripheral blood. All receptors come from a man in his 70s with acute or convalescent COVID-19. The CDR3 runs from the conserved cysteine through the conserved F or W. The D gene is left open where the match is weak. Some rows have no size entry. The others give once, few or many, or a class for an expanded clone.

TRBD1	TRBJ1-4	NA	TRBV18	TGTGCCAGCTCACCACAGACAGGGTATAGCGAAAAACTGTTTTTT	CASSPQTGYSEKLFF
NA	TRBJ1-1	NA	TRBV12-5	TGTGCTAGTGGTTTGAACGACCCCTCGCTGGGCGCTGAAGCTTTCTTT	CASGLNDPSLGAEAFF
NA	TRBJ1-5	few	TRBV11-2	TGTGCCAGCAGCATCGGGGATGGGCAGCCCCAGCATTTT	CASSIGDGQPQHF
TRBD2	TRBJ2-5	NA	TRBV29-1	TGCAGCGTTGAATCCCCTAGCGGGGGAGAGACCCAGTACTTC	CSVESPSGGETQYF
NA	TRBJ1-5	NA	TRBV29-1	TGCAGCGTTGCATGGGCAGGGGACGTGGTGGGCAATCAGCCCCAGCATTTT	CSVAWAGDVVGNQPQHF
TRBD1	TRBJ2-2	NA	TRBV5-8	TGTGCCAGCAGCTGGGGGACAGGGGGCGTCGGGGAGCTGTTTTTT	CASSWGTGGVGELFF
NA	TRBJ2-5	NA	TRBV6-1	TGTGCCAGCAGTGATTCAGGCCAAGAGACCCAGTACTTC	CASSDSGQETQYF
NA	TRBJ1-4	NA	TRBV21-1	TGTGCCAGCAGCAATGGAGACAGGGGGCAATTCGGTAATGAAAAACTGTTTTTT	CASSNGDRGQFGNEKLFF
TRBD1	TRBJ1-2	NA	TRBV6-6	TGTGCCAGCAGTCAACTCCCGACAGGGACCTATGGCTACACCTTC	CASSQLPTGTYGYTF
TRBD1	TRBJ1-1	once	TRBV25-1	TGTGCCTCTCGGACAGGTGCGGACACTGAAGCTTTCTTT	CASRTGADTEAFF
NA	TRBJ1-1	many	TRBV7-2	TGTGCCAGCAGGTCAGGGGTTGGCACTGAAGCTTTCTTT	CASRSGVGTEAFF
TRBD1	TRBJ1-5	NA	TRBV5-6	TGTGCCAGCAGCCCAGGGGGACCCAGCTCCATATCGGGTCAGCCCCAGCATTTT	CASSPGGPSSISGQPQHF
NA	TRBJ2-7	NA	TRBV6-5	TGTGCCAGCAGTTACGGGCAGACTAGGCAGTACTTC	CASSYGQTRQYF
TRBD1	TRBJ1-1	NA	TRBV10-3	TGTGCCATCAAGAGACAGGGTATCAGGACTGAAGCTTTCTTT	CAIKRQGIRTEAFF
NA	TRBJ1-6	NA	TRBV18	TGTGCCAGCTCACCAAGGCAGGGGATCGAATCACCCCTCCACTTT	CASSPRQGIESPLHF
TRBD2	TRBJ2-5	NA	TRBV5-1	TGCGCCAGCAGCCCAGCGGGGGGGGAGACCCAGTACTTC	CASSPAGGETQYF
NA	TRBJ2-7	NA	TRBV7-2	TGTGCCAGCAGCTCTAGCTCCTACGAGCAGTACTTC	CASSSSSYEQYF
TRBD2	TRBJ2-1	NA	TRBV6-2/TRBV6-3	TGTGCCAGCAGTTACGACGGGGGGTCTTTCTTC	CASSYDGGSFF
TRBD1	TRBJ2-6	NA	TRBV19	TGTGCCAGTAGTATCACCGGGACAGGCGTCTCTGGGGCCAACGTCCTGACTTTC	CASSITGTGVSGANVLTF
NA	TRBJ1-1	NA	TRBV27	TGTGCCAGCAGTTTTTATGGAGTCACTGAAGCTTTCTTT	CASSFYGVTEAFF
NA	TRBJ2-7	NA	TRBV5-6	TGTGCCAGCAGTTACGATGTGAAGGGGTTCAGCTCCTACGAGCAGTACTTC	CASSYDVKGFSSYEQYF
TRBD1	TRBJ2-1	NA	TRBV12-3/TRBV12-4	TGTGCCAGCAGTCCCCGGACAGGGACACAGTTCTTC	CASSPRTGTQFF
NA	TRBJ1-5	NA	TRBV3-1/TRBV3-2	TGTGCCAGCAGCTTACGACTAAGCGGGCCCCAGCATTTT	CASSLRLSGPQHF
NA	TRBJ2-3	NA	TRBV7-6	TGTGCCAGCAGCTTAGGTCCCGGCGGTGGCACTAGCACAGATACGCAGTATTTT	CASSLGPGGGTSTDTQYF
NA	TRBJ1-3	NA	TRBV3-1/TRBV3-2	TGTGCCAGCAGCCAAGGAGCGGGAATGGCTGGAAACACCATATATTTT	CASSQGAGMAGNTIYF
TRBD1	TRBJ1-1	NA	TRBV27	TGTGCCAGCAGTTCCCCCACAGGGGGGAACACTGAAGCTTTCTTT	CASSSPTGGNTEAFF
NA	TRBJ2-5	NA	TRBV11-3	TGTGCCAGCAGCTTAGGACGGGGGGCAGGAGAGTACCAAGAGACCCAGTACTTC	CASSLGRGAGEYQETQYF
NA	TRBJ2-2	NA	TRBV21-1	TGTGCCAGCAGCAGTCCCGACAGGGGCGGGGAGCTGTTTTTT	CASSSPDRGGELFF
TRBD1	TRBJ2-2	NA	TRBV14	TGTGCCAGCAGCCAACAGGGGGTAACCGGGGAGCTGTTTTTT	CASSQQGVTGELFF
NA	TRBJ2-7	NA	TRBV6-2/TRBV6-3	TGTGCCAGCAGTCGGGAGAGGGGAACTAACTACGAGCAGTACTTC	CASSRERGTNYEQYF
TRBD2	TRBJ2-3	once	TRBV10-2	TGCGCCAGCAGTGACCCCTATGGCGGGGGGACAGATACGCAGTATTTT	CASSDPYGGGTDTQYF
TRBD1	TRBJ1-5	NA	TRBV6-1	TGTGCCAGCAGGGAACAGGGGAGATTTAGCAATCAGCCCCAGCATTTT	CASREQGRFSNQPQHF
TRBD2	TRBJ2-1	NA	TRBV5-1	TGCGCCAGCAGCTTGGCCGCGTTAGCGGGTTCTAATGAGCAGTTCTTC	CASSLAALAGSNEQFF
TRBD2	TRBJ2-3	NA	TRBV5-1	TGCGCCAGCAGCTTTAGCGGGGGGGCCGTGACAGATACGCAGTATTTT	CASSFSGGAVTDTQYF
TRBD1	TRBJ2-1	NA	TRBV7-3	TGTGCCAGCAGCCTAGAGCCCGGGACAGGGAGTATCAGTGAGCAGTTCTTC	CASSLEPGTGSISEQFF
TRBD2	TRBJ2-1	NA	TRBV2	TGTGCCAGCAGTGAGAAGCGGGGGGGCAATGAGCAGTTCTTC	CASSEKRGGNEQFF
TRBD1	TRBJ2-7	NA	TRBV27	TGTGCCAGCAGTCCCCCGACAGGGGTTTTTTACGAGCAGTACTTC	CASSPPTGVFYEQYF
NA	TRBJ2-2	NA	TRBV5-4	TGTGCCAGCAGCTTGGGCGGGGACACCGGGGAGCTGTTTTTT	CASSLGGDTGELFF
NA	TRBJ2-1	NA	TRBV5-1	TGCGCCAGCAGCTTGGCGGGGAAAAGCTCCTACAATGAGCAGTTCTTC	CASSLAGKSSYNEQFF
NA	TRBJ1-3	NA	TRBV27	TGTGCCAGCAGGCCACAGGGATCTGGAAACACCATATATTTT	CASRPQGSGNTIYF
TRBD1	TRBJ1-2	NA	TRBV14	TGTGCCAGCAGCCAGGAAAGAGGCAGGGGGAGCTACACCTTC	CASSQERGRGSYTF
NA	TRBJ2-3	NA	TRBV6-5	TGTGCCAGCGGAGGGAGGTCCCCCACAGATACGCAGTATTTT	CASGGRSPTDTQYF
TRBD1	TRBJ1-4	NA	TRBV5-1	TGCGCCAGCAGAGTCAGGGGGGATGAAAAACTGTTTTTT	CASRVRGDEKLFF
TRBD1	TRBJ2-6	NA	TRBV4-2	TGTGCCAGCAGCCCGGGGGGCGGCGGGACAGGGGGCTTGTGGGACTCTGGGGCCAACGTCCTGACTTTC	CASSPGGGGTGGLWDSGANVLTF
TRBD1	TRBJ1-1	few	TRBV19	TGTGCCAGTAGTATAGATGGCCCGGGACAGGGCCGTGAAGCTTTCTTT	CASSIDGPGQGREAFF
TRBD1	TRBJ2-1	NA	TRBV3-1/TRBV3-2	TGTGCCAGCAGCCAAGTATGGACAGGTGACAATGAGCAGTTCTTC	CASSQVWTGDNEQFF
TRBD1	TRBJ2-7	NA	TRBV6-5	TGTGCCAGCAGATGGACAGGAACCTACGAGCAGTACTTC	CASRWTGTYEQYF
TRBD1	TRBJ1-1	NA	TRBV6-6	TGTGCCAGCAGTCCCACAGGGGGCGATCTAGCTGGGGGTACTGAAGCTTTCTTT	CASSPTGGDLAGGTEAFF
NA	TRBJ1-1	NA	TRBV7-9	TGTGCCAGCAGCTTACGTCAGGAGGGTGAAGCTTTCTTT	CASSLRQEGEAFF
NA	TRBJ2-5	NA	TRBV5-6	TGTGCCAGCAGCGAGTTCGTCGGGGGCCAAGAGACCCAGTACTTC	CASSEFVGGQETQYF
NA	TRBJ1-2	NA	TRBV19	TGTGCCAGTAGTACGAGTACCGGGTCTTATGGCTACACCTTC	CASSTSTGSYGYTF
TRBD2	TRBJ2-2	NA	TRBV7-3	TGTGCCAGCAGCCCCGGGACTAGCTCCCCCGGGGAGCTGTTTTTT	CASSPGTSSPGELFF
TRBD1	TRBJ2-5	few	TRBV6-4	TGTGCCAGCAGGGAGGGACAGGGGGAAGAGACCCAGTACTTC	CASREGQGEETQYF
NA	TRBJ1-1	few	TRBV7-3	TGTGCCAGCAGCTCCTACAGGGACACTGAAGCTTTCTTT	CASSSYRDTEAFF
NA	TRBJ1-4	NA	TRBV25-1	TGTGCCAAGAGGAGCGAAAAACTGTTTTTT	CAKRSEKLFF
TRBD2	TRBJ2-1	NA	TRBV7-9	TGTGCCAGCAGCTCGGGGACTAGGTCCCTCCTGGAGCAGTTCTTC	CASSSGTRSLLEQFF
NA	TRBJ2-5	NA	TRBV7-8	TGTGCCAGCAGCCCTAAGGGACTTCAAGAGACCCAGTACTTC	CASSPKGLQETQYF